Listed here are 16 T cell receptor beta chains from one sample, sequenced in a study of circulating and synovial CD4+ cells in juvenile arthritis. The method was immunoSEQ multiplex PCR; TCRdb's version includes in-frame clones alone and lacks a portion of them. The sample yields 35,000 or so clones, about 95% seen once. Sequenced material: CD4+ T cells from blood. The receptors stem from a human donor with juvenile idiopathic arthritis.

This sequence joins TRBV19 and TRBJ2-2; D uncertain. Per the germline V gene, CDR1 is LNHDA and CDR2 is SQIVND (reference sequence). Trimming cost V 3 bases and J 6 bases, with 11 bases left between them. CDR3 size: 14 residues. The CDR3 loop reads CASSIALLSGELFF. In nucleotides, the CDR3 is TGTGCCAGTAGTATTGCACTCCTTTCCGGGGAGCTGTTTTTT.

The chain joins TRBV28 to TRBJ2-5, with D tentatively TRBD1 (5 bases). The end of the DNA aligns better with TRBJ2-7, so the J call may be wrong. The length of the CDR3 is 14 residues. The V gene's germline CDR1 is MDHEN and CDR2 SYDVKM. The CDR3 is CATARAGIRYEQYF. The CDR3 nucleotides are TGTGCCACCGCTAGGGCAGGGATACGATACGAGCAGTACTTC.

The chain has TRBV28 and TRBJ2-1, with 14 bases identical to TRBD2. CDR1 is MDHEN, CDR2 SYDVKM, per germline. J was trimmed by 6 bases and V by 6 bases; bases with no gene match: 7. CDR3 length: 16 amino acids. Written as DNA, the CDR3 is TGTGCCAGCAGCCCCGGGACTAGCGGGAGAGGCAATGAGCAGTTCTTC. It specifies CASSPGTSGRGNEQFF.

The gene calls are TRBV6-5 and TRBJ2-7, with 10 bases fitting TRBD1. The V and J ends lost 4 bases and 2 bases, in that order; junction bases with no gene match: 5. The CDR3 loop spans 15 amino acids. In germline, CDR1 is MNHEY, CDR2 SVGAGI. This CDR3 is CASSWSGTGAYEQYF. The CDR3 nucleotides read TGTGCCAGCAGTTGGTCAGGGACAGGGGCCTACGAGCAGTACTTC.

The chain carries TRBV7-3 and TRBJ1-1; D remains ambiguous. This CDR3 comprises 14 residues. Trimming took 5 bases from V and 3 from J, leaving 13 bases between them. CDR1 is SGHTA, CDR2 FQGTGA, per germline. The CDR3 nucleotides are TGTGCCAGCAGCCCCGGAGGCGGGGACACTGAAGCTTTCTTT. This gives the protein CASSPGGGDTEAFF.

The J gene is TRBJ2-1, the V gene TRBV5-6, with 15 bases matching TRBD2. There are 19 residues in the CDR3. After removal of 2 bases from V and 8 bases from J, the junction contained 14 bases not matched to a gene. Germline V gene data show CDR1 as SGHDT and CDR2 as YYEEEE. Here the CDR3 reads CASSFFGLAGGIGIYEQFF. CDR3 sequence (DNA): TGTGCCAGCAGCTTTTTCGGACTAGCGGGAGGGATCGGGATCTATGAGCAGTTCTTC.

A remark on this clone: No conserved phenylalanine or tryptophan is present at the end of the CDR3, so a read error is the likely explanation. The chain couples TRBV9 to TRBJ2-7, with 7 bases fitting TRBD1. This CDR3 contains 13 residues. Trimming took 4 bases from V and 5 from J; bases not matched to a gene: 6. The germline V gene has CDR1 SGDLS and CDR2 YYNGEE. The chain's CDR3 is CASSLRQGDEQYL. The CDR3 DNA reads as TGTGCCAGCAGCCTACGACAGGGAGACGAGCAGTACTTA.

The chain joins TRBV9 to TRBJ2-5; D remains ambiguous. CDR3 length: 13 amino acids. CDR1 is SGDLS and CDR2 is YYNGEE in the germline V gene. Trimming cost V 4 bases and J 0 bases, with 7 bases left between them. The CDR3 sequence: CASSPDYQETQYF. For the CDR3, the DNA is TGTGCCAGCAGCCCAGACTACCAAGAGACCCAGTACTTC.

The chain has TRBV2 and TRBJ2-7; a possible D gene is TRBD2 (6 bases). There are 16 residues in the CDR3. Germline V gene sequence: CDR1 SNHLY, CDR2 FYNNEI. Between the trimmed V and J ends, which lost 3 bases and 4 bases, there was a span of 19 bases. The CDR3 region is CASSEGGRREWYEQYF. CDR3 bases: TGTGCCAGCAGTGAGGGCGGACGGAGGGAGTGGTACGAGCAGTACTTC.

This clone appeared once. V and J are TRBV6-5 and TRBJ1-2; the D is unclear. Trimming removed 2 bases at V and 0 bases at J, with 4 bases between. The germline V gene has CDR1 MNHEY and CDR2 SVGAGI. This CDR3 has 13 amino acids. The CDR3 bases are TGTGCCAGCAGTTACGGAGCTAACTATGGCTACACCTTC. It is translated as CASSYGANYGYTF.

Points on this clone: Other nucleotide sequences from this sample produce the same CDR3. This chain connects TRBV5-4 to TRBJ1-1; unclear D gene. The ends were cut back, 4 bases at V and 10 bases at J, with 14 bases in the middle. This CDR3 has 12 amino acids. Germline V lookup: CDR1 SGHNT, CDR2 YYREEE (reference sequence). In nucleotides, the CDR3 is TGTGCCAGCAGCCTGGATTCGGTTTCAGCTTTCTTT. Translated, it gives CASSLDSVSAFF.

The V gene is TRBV6-1, the J gene TRBJ2-7; D gene uncertain. V lost 8 bases to trimming and J lost 0 bases, with 11 bases between them. The CDR3 is 13 amino acids. Germline V gene lookup returns CDR1 MNHNS and CDR2 SASEGT. The CDR3 bases are TGTGCCAGCCAGGAACAGTACTCCTACGAGCAGTACTTC. It codes for CASQEQYSYEQYF.

This chain joins TRBV4-3 and TRBJ2-4, with 10 positions matching TRBD1. The junction had 13 bases not matched to a gene; V was cut back by 3 bases and J by 2 bases. The CDR3 spans 19 residues. Germline lookup yields CDR1 LGHNA and CDR2 YSLEER. The CDR3, as DNA: TGCGCCAGCAGCCAGATGACAGGGGGCGAGAAAATATCCAAAAACATTCAGTACTTC. Its translation is CASSQMTGGEKISKNIQYF.

A single count supports this clone. The gene calls are TRBV13 and TRBJ2-1; possibly TRBD1 for D (6 bases). Trimming cost V 5 bases and J 4 bases, with 18 bases left between them. The V gene's germline CDR1 is PRHDT and CDR2 FYEKMQ (reference sequence). The CDR3 length is 16 residues. The CDR3 spells CASSPRGTVAYNEQFF. CDR3 DNA sequence: TGTGCCAGCAGCCCAAGGGGGACGGTAGCATACAATGAGCAGTTCTTC.

The rearrangement links TRBV29-1 to TRBJ1-1; TRBD1 might be the D (6 bases). The CDR3 consists of 17 residues. Trimming cost V 4 bases and J 1 base, with 22 bases left between them. CDR1 and CDR2 from the germline V gene are SQVTM and ANQGSEA. DNA for the CDR3: TGCAGCGTTGGAGGACAGCTTGCTTTAAGTCCGAACACTGAAGCTTTCTTT. Translated: CSVGGQLALSPNTEAFF.

Written as DNA, the CDR3 is TGTGCCAGCAGGGACGGACTAGCGGGCGAGCAGTACTTC. This sequence encodes CASRDGLAGEQYF. V gene TRBV28 combines with J gene TRBJ2-7; 11 bases are shared with TRBD2. The CDR3 contains 13 residues. The germline CDR1 and CDR2 sequences are MDHEN and SYDVKM. The J segment lost 6 bases and the V segment lost 6 bases, leaving 4 bases of the junction unmatched.